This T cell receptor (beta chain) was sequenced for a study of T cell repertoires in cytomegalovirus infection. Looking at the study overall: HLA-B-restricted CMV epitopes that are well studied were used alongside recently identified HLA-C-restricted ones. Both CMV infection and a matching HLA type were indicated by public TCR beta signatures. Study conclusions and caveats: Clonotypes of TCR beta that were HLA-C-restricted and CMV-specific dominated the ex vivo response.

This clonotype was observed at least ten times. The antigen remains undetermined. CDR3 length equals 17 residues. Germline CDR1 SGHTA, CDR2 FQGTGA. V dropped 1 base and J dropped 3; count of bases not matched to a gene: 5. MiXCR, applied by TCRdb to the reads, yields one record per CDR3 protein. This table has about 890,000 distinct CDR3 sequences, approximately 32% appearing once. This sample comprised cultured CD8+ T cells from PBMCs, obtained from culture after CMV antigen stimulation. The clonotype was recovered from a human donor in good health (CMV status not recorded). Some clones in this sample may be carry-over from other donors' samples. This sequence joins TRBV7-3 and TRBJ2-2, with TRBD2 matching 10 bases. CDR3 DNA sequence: TGTGCCAGCAGCTTAAGCCTAGCGGGGGCCTACACCGGGGAGCTGTTTTTT. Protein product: CASSLSLAGAYTGELFF.